Listed below are T cell receptor beta chains from one sample, sequenced in a study of Ad26.COV2.S vaccination and SARS-CoV-2 variants. TCRdb's copy holds only in-frame clones and misses some; the assay was immunoSEQ multiplex PCR. Of 180,000 or so clones listed, roughly 85% were seen once; the top ten hold 5% to 7%. This specimen consisted of peripheral blood, obtained after recovery from COVID-19. These receptors were collected from a human donor who had recovered from COVID-19. Each CDR3 is given with its conserved first and last residue. The D gene is left open where the match is weak. Clone size is given for some rows only: seen once, a few or many times, or a class if the clone is expanded.

j_call v_call clone_size d_call cdr3_aa cdr3_nt
TRBJ2-7 TRBV23-1 - - CASSQSKRAPYEQYF TGCGCCAGCAGTCAATCGAAGCGAGCACCCTACGAGCAGTACTTC
TRBJ2-7 TRBV27 - TRBD1 CASRPDRGPLHEQYF TGTGCCAGCAGGCCCGACAGGGGCCCGCTCCACGAGCAGTACTTC
TRBJ1-6 TRBV7-9 few - CASSLGPASPLHF TGTGCCAGCAGCTTAGGTCCAGCATCACCCCTCCACTTT
TRBJ2-7 TRBV19 few TRBD2 CASSTLAGYEQYF TGTGCCAGTAGTACACTAGCGGGTTACGAGCAGTACTTC
TRBJ1-2 TRBV21-1 - - CASTEDRGRYTF TGTGCCAGCACCGAGGACAGGGGACGCTACACCTTC
TRBJ2-4 TRBV7-9 once TRBD1 CASSPTGAENIQYF TGTGCCAGCAGCCCTACAGGGGCCGAAAACATTCAGTACTTC
TRBJ1-5 TRBV24-1 few TRBD1 CATSDSDPDRGGQPQHF TGTGCCACCAGTGATTCCGATCCGGACAGGGGAGGTCAGCCCCAGCATTTT
TRBJ2-3 TRBV3-1/TRBV3-2 - TRBD1 CASSSRDRTDTQYF TGTGCCAGCAGCAGCCGGGACAGAACAGATACGCAGTATTTT
TRBJ1-2 TRBV15 - TRBD1 CATSNWSWDSDYGYTF TGTGCCACCAGCAATTGGAGTTGGGACAGCGACTATGGCTACACCTTC
TRBJ2-1 TRBV5-1 - TRBD2 CASSPAGESYNEQFF TGCGCCAGCAGCCCAGCGGGAGAATCCTACAATGAGCAGTTCTTC
TRBJ2-7 TRBV2 - - CASSLWREQYF TGTGCCAGCAGCCTCTGGAGGGAGCAGTACTTC
TRBJ2-1 TRBV11-3 - TRBD1 CASSSRTGSHNEQFF TGTGCCAGCAGCTCCCGGACAGGGTCCCACAATGAGCAGTTCTTC
TRBJ1-1 TRBV7-8 - TRBD1 CASSLVSQGGTEAFF TGTGCCAGCAGCTTAGTTTCCCAGGGGGGCACTGAAGCTTTCTTT
TRBJ1-1 TRBV7-2 - - CASSHLAVETEAFF TGTGCCAGCAGCCACCTCGCGGTAGAGACTGAAGCTTTCTTT
TRBJ2-3 TRBV5-5 - - CASRRGGFGGRAADTQYF TGTGCCAGCAGGAGGGGTGGCTTTGGGGGAAGAGCGGCAGATACGCAGTATTTT
TRBJ2-7 TRBV9 once - CASTAPPSSYEQYF TGTGCCAGCACGGCCCCCCCCAGCTCCTACGAGCAGTACTTC
TRBJ1-6 TRBV12-3/TRBV12-4 - TRBD1 CASSTDRGQPLHF TGTGCCAGCAGTACGGACAGGGGGCAACCCCTCCACTTT
TRBJ2-7 TRBV18 - - CASSPPVGQDNSYEQYF TGTGCCAGCTCACCACCGGTGGGGCAGGACAACTCCTACGAGCAGTACTTC
TRBJ2-1 TRBV6-6 - - CASSPQGAGGQYNEQFF TGTGCCAGCAGTCCCCAGGGGGCGGGGGGGCAGTACAATGAGCAGTTCTTC
TRBJ1-4 TRBV5-1 - - CASSLAPGTNEKLFF TGCGCCAGCAGCTTGGCCCCAGGGACTAATGAAAAACTGTTTTTT
TRBJ2-7 TRBV5-6 - - CASSFPGAYEQYF TGTGCCAGCAGCTTCCCCGGAGCCTACGAGCAGTACTTC
TRBJ1-1 TRBV12-5 - - CASGLVAGEAFF TGTGCTAGTGGTTTGGTGGCCGGTGAAGCTTTCTTT
TRBJ2-7 TRBV6-5 - - CASSYGQGKTEQYF TGTGCCAGCAGTTACGGGCAGGGTAAGACCGAGCAGTACTTC
TRBJ2-2 TRBV10-3 - - CAISRSRGTNTGELFF TGTGCCATCAGCCGCTCCCGCGGGACGAACACCGGGGAGCTGTTTTTT